The present T cell receptor (beta chain) was sequenced within a study of identical twins' blood T cells. Study-wide points: Each donor's most abundant TCRbeta clonotypes shared more CDR3 sequences with her twin than unrelated donors. Mainly, cloneset size products determined shared clonotypes, twins included.

The V end was cut by 4 bases, the J end by 4 bases, with 8 bases between. CDR3 length: 13 amino acids. Germline CDR1 reads LGHDT; CDR2 reads YNNKEL (reference sequence). Each CDR3 protein gets one entry after TCRdb re-called the 5' RACE reads with MiXCR. The sample contains fewer than 450,000 distinct CDR3 sequences, 28% of which appear only once. This clonotype was observed at least ten times. Its antigen is unidentified. The donors were healthy female monozygous twins, three pairs in total. The clonotype originates from a woman aged 18-49 years in good health. The sample comprised PBMCs. The chain carries TRBV3-1 and TRBJ1-3; no clear D. The CDR3 loop reads CASSPAAGNTIYF. In nucleotides, the CDR3 is TGTGCCAGCAGCCCAGCCGCGGGAAACACCATATATTTT.